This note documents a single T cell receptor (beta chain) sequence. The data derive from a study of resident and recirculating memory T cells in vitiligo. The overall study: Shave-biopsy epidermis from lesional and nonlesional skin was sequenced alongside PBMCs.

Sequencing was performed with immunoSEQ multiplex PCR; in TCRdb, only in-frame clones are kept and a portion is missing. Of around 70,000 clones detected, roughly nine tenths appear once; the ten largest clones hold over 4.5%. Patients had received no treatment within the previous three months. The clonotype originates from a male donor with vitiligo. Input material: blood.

The CDR3 bases are TGTGCCAGCAGTGAAGCGCAGGGCCAGCCCCAGCATTTT. Translating gives CASSEAQGQPQHF. The chain couples TRBV6-1 to TRBJ1-5, with a tentative D call TRBD1 (5 bases). Trimming pared 0 bases from V and 7 bases from J, leaving 7 bases between. The length of the CDR3 is 13 residues. CDR1 and CDR2 (germline): MNHNS, SASEGT.